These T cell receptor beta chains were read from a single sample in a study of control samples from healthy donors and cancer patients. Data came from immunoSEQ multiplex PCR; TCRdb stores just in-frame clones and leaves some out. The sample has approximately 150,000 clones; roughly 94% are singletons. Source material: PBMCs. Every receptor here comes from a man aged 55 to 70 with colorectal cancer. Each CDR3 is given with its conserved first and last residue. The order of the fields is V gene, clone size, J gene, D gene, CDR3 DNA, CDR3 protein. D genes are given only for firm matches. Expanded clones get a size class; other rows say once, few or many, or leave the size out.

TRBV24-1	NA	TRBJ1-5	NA	TGTGCCACCAGTGATCACAGTAGGAATCAGCCCCAGCATTTT	CATSDHSRNQPQHF
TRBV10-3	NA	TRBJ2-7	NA	TGTGCCATCAGTGAGTCCGGGAGCTCCTACGAGCAGTACTTC	CAISESGSSYEQYF
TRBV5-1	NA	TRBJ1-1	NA	TGCGCCAGCAGCTTGCTCAGGGTGGGCGACACTGAAGCTTTCTTT	CASSLLRVGDTEAFF
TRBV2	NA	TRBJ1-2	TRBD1	TGTGCCAGCTCCGCCTTGGGACAGGGGGAATATGGCTACACCTTC	CASSALGQGEYGYTF
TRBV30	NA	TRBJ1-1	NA	TGTGCCTGGAGTGAGAGGGCATATTACCACACTGAAGCTTTCTTT	CAWSERAYYHTEAFF
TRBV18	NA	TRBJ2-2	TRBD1	TGTGCCAGCTCACGACAGGGGACCGGGGAGCTGTTTTTT	CASSRQGTGELFF
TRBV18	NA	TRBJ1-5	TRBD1	TGTGCCAGCTCATCAGGACAGGGGATGGGTCAGCCCCAGCATTTT	CASSSGQGMGQPQHF
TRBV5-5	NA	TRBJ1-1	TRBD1	TGTGCCAGCAGCCTACAGGGGAGCACTGAAGCTTTCTTT	CASSLQGSTEAFF
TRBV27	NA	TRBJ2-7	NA	TGTGCCAGCAGTTTCCGAGGGGCCCACGAGCAGTACTTC	CASSFRGAHEQYF
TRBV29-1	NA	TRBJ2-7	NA	TGCAGCCTCTGGCACGGACAGGAGCAGTACTTC	CSLWHGQEQYF
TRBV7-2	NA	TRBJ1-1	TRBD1	TGTGCCAGCAGCCGGGACAGGGGGAGTACTGAAGCTTTCTTT	CASSRDRGSTEAFF
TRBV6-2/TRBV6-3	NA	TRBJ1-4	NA	TGTGCCAGCAGTCGGCTCCGGGACGGGGGTGAAAAACTGTTTTTT	CASSRLRDGGEKLFF
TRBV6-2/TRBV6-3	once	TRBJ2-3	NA	TGTGCCAGCAGCGCCCCTAAACCGACGACAGATACGCAGTATTTT	CASSAPKPTTDTQYF
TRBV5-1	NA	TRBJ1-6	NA	TGCGCCAGCAGCTTTTACGACAGAAATAATTCACCCCTCCACTTT	CASSFYDRNNSPLHF
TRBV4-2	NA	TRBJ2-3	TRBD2	TGTGCCAGCAGCCGATCGGGGACTAGCGGGGGGGGAAGCACAGATACGCAGTATTTT	CASSRSGTSGGGSTDTQYF
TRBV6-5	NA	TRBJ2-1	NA	TGTGCCAGCAGTTACTCGGGGGGTCGACACAATGAGCAGTTCTTC	CASSYSGGRHNEQFF
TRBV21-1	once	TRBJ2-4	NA	TGTGCCAGCAGCCCCCACATCCCCAGCTACTTC	CASSPHIPSYF
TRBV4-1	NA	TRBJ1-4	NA	TGCGCCAGCAGCCAGGTGCAGGGTATAGAAAAACTGTTTTTT	CASSQVQGIEKLFF
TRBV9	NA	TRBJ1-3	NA	TGTGCCAGCAGCGTAGGTGGGGGACAACCTGGAAACACCATATATTTT	CASSVGGGQPGNTIYF
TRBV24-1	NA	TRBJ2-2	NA	TGTGCCACCAAAGACTTCTCCCCCACCGGGGAGCTGTTTTTT	CATKDFSPTGELFF
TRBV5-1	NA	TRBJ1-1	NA	TGCGCCAGCAGCTTGTTCCCTGGGAACACTGAAGCTTTCTTT	CASSLFPGNTEAFF
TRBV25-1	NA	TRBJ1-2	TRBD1	TGTGCCATCTCGACAGGGGATGGCTACACCTTC	CAISTGDGYTF
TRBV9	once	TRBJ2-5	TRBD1	TGTGCCAGCAGCGTTCGACAGGGGGCAAGAGAGACCCAGTACTTC	CASSVRQGARETQYF
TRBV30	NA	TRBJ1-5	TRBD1	TGTGCCTGGAGTAGGAGGGGGCTACTGAAGCCCCAGCATTTT	CAWSRRGLLKPQHF
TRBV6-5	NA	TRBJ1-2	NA	TGTGCCAGCAGATCACAAGGGAACTATGGCTACACCTTC	CASRSQGNYGYTF
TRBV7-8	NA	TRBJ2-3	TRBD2	TGTGCCAGCAGCTTAGCCTTAGCGGGGGGGGTCGCAGATACGCAGTATTTT	CASSLALAGGVADTQYF
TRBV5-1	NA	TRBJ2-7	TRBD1	TGCGCCAGCAGCTTGGGGGACAGGCAATACGAGCAGTACTTC	CASSLGDRQYEQYF
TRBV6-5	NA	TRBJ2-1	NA	TGTGCCAGCAGCCACGGCGGCTCCTACAATGAGCAGTTCTTC	CASSHGGSYNEQFF